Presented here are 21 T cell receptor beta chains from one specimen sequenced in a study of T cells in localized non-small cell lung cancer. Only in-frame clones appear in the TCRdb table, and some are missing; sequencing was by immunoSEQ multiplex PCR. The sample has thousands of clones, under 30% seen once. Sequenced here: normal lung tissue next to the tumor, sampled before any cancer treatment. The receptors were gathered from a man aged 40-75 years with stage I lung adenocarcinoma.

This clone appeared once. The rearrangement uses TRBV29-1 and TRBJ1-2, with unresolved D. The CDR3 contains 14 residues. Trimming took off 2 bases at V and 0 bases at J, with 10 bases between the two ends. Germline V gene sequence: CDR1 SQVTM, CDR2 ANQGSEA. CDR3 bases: TGCAGCGTTGAAAGATGGAGAACTAACTATGGCTACACCTTC. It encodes CSVERWRTNYGYTF.

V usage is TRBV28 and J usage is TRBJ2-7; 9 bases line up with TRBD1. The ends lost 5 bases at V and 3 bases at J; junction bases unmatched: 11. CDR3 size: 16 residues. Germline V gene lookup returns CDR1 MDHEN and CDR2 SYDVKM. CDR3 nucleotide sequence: TGTGCCAGCAGTCCGCAGATTTGGACAGGGGTCTACGAGCAGTACTTC. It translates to CASSPQIWTGVYEQYF.

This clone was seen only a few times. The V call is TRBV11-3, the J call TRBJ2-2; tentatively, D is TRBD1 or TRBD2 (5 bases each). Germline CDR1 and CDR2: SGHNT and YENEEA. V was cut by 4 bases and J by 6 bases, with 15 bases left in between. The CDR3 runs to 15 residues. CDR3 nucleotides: TGTGCCAGCAGCTCGGGACCCCTTAGGGCCGGGGAGCTGTTTTTT. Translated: CASSSGPLRAGELFF. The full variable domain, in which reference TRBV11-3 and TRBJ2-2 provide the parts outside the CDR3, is EAGVVQSPRYKIIEKKQPVAFWCNPISGHNTLYWYLQNLGQGPELLIRYENEEAVDDSQLPKDRFSAERLKGVDSTLKIQPAELGDSAVYLCASSSGPLRAGELFFGEGSRLTVL.

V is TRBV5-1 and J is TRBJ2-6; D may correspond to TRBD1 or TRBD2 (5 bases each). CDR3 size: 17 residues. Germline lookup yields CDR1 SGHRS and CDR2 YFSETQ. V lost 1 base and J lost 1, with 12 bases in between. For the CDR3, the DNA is TGCGCCAGCAGCTTGTCAGAGGGGAATTCTGGGGCCAACGTCCTGACTTTC. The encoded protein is CASSLSEGNSGANVLTF.

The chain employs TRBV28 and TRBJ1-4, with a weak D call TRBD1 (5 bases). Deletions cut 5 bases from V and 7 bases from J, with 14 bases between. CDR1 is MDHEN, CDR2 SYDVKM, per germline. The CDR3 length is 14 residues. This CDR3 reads CASSTRGESEKLFF. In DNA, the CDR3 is TGTGCCAGCAGTACCCGGGGGGAGTCTGAAAAACTGTTTTTT.

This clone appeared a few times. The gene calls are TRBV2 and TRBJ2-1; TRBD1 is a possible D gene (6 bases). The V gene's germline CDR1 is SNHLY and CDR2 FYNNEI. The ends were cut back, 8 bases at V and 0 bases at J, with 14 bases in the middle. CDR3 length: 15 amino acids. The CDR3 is CASSAGTSSYNEQFF. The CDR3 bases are TGTGCCAGCTCCGCCGGGACAAGCTCCTACAATGAGCAGTTCTTC.

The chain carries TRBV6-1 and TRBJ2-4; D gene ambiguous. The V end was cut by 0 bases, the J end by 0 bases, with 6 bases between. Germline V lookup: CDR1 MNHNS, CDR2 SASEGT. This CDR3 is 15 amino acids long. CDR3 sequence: CASSEARLAKNIQYF. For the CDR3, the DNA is TGTGCCAGCAGTGAAGCCAGGTTAGCCAAAAACATTCAGTACTTC.

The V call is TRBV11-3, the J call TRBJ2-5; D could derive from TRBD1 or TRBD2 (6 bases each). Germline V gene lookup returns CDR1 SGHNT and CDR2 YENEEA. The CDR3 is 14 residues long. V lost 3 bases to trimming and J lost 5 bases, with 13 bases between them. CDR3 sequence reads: CASSFLGGHETQYF. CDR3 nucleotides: TGTGCCAGCAGCTTTTTGGGGGGCCACGAGACCCAGTACTTC.

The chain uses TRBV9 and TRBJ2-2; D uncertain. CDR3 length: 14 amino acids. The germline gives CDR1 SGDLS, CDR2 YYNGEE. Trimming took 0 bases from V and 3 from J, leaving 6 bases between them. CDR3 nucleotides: TGTGCCAGCAGCGTAGAAACTCACACCGGGGAGCTGTTTTTT. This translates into CASSVETHTGELFF.

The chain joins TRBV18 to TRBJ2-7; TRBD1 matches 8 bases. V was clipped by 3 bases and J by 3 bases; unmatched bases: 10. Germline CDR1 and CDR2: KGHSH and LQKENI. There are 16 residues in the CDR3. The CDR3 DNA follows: TGTGCCAGCTCACCCAAACCGGGACAGGTCCTCTACGAGCAGTACTTC. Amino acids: CASSPKPGQVLYEQYF. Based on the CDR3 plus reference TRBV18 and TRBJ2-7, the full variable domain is NAGVMQNPRHLVRRRGQEARLRCSPMKGHSHVYWYRQLPEEGLKFMVYLQKENIIDESGMPKERFSAEFPKEGPSILRIQQVVRGDSAAYFCASSPKPGQVLYEQYFGPGTRLTVT.

Written as DNA, the CDR3 is TGTGCCAGCAGCGTAGCTACAGGGAGTTATGGCTACACCTTC. This gives the protein CASSVATGSYGYTF. The chain couples TRBV9 to TRBJ1-2; tentatively, D is TRBD1 (6 bases). V lost 0 bases and J 5 bases, leaving 11 bases between the germline ends. CDR1 is SGDLS, CDR2 YYNGEE, per germline. The CDR3 covers 14 residues.

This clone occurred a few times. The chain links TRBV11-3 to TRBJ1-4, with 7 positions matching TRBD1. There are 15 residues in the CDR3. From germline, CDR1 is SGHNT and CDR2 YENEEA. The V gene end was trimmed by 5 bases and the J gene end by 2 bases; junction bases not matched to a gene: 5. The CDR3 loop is CASSLTGPTNEKLFF. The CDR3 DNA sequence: TGTGCCAGCAGCCTGACAGGGCCCACTAATGAAAAACTGTTTTTT.

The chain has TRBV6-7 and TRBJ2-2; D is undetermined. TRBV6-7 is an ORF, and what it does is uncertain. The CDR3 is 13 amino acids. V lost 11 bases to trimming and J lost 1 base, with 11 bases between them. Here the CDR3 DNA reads TGTGCCGAATCGGCCGGGAACACCGGGGAGCTGTTTTTT. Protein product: CAESAGNTGELFF.

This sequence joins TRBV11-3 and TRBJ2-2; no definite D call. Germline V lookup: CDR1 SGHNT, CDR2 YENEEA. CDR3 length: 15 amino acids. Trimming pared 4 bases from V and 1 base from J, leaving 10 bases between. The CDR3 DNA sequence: TGTGCCAGCAGCTCCCGACCCTTGAACACCGGGGAGCTGTTTTTT. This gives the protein CASSSRPLNTGELFF.

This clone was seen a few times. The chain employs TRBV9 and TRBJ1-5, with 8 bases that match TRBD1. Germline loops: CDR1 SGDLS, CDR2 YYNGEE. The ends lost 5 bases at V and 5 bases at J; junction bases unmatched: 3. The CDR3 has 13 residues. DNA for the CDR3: TGTGCCAGCAGACAGACAGGGGATCAGCCCCAGCATTTT. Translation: CASRQTGDQPQHF.

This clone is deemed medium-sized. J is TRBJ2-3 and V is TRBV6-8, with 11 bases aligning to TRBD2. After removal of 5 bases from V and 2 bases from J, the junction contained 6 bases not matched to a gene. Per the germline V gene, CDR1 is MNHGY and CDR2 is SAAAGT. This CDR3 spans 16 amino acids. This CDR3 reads CASSENSGGATDTQYF. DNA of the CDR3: TGTGCCAGCAGTGAGAATAGCGGGGGGGCCACAGATACGCAGTATTTT.

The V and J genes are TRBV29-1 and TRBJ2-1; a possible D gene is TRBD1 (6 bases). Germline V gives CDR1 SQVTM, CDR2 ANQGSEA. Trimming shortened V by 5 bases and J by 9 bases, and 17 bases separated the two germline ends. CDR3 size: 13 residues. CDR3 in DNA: TGCAGCGTTTTTTACTTTGGGGGCGGTGAGCAGTTCTTC. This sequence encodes CSVFYFGGGEQFF.

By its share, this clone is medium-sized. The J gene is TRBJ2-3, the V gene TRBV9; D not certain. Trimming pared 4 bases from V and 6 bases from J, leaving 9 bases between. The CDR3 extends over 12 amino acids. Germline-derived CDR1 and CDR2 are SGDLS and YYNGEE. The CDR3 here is CASSSHGDTQYF. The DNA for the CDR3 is TGTGCCAGCAGCTCCCATGGGGATACGCAGTATTTT.

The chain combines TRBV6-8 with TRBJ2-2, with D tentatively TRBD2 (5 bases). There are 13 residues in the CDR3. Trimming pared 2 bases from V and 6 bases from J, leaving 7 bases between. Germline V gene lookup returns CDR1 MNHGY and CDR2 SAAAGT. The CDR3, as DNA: TGTGCCAGCAGTTACGCGGGTGCCGGGGAGCTGTTTTTT. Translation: CASSYAGAGELFF.

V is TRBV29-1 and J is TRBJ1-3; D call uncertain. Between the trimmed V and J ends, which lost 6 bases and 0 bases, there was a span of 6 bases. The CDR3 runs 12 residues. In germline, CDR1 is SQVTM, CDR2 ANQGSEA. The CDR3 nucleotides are TGCAGCGTCAGAAGCTCTGGAAACACCATATATTTT. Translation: CSVRSSGNTIYF.

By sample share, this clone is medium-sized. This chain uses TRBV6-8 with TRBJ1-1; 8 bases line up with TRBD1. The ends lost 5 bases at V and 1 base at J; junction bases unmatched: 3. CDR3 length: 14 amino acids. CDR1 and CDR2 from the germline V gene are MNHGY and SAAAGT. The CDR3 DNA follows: TGTGCCAGCAGTCGGCAGGGGGCGAACACTGAAGCTTTCTTT. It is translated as CASSRQGANTEAFF.